This TCR beta chain was captured in a study of cytomegalovirus exposure and HLA in healthy donors. Study summary: About 85 million unique TCRs from HLA-typed donors were held in an early release of data.

V lost 5 bases and J lost 0, with 9 bases in between. The CDR3 has 13 residues. Looked up from germline, CDR1 is GTSNPN and CDR2 is SVGIG (reference sequence). Whole-study results and caveats: The study put some 150 TCR beta chains on its list as cytomegalovirus-associated. A prior analysis recorded that most TCR beta V segments were productive about 87% or about 30% of the time.

60 Vbeta and 13 Jbeta primers were used in PCR. TCRdb keeps only in-frame clones here, not all; method: immunoSEQ multiplex PCR. The data hold 150,000 to 200,000 clones, with roughly 79% observed a single time. In the case of this clone: Its antigen is undetermined.

This TCR was recovered from a male donor in good health and CMV-seropositive. The specimen was PBMCs. V is TRBV30 and J is TRBJ2-3; D is possibly TRBD2 (6 bases). The CDR3: CAWLGTSTDTQYF. CDR3 coding DNA: TGTGCCTGGTTAGGGACTAGCACAGATACGCAGTATTTT.